This entry describes one T cell receptor (beta chain). Together with a sample-barcoded 5' primer, a J-beta primer mix was included in a second PCR lasting roughly 6 to 12 cycles. TCRdb independently ran MiXCR on the 5' RACE reads; one entry per CDR3 protein. In the table there are about 640,000 distinct CDR3 sequences, under 70% of which are singletons. This sample was taken from a study of blood T cells in healthy people across ages. Per-sample yields of isolated PBMCs were at least 6 million. V lost 1 base and J 2 bases, leaving 15 bases between the germline ends. Germline V CDR1 and CDR2: SGHAT, FQNNGV. This CDR3 has 17 amino acids.

This TCR derives from a man in his sixties in good health. V usage is TRBV11-2 and J usage is TRBJ2-1, with D possibly matching TRBD1 (5 bases). Sample: blood. Here the CDR3 reads CASSLAQGTITYNEQFF. CDR3 coding DNA: TGTGCCAGCAGCTTAGCCCAGGGCACCATAACCTACAATGAGCAGTTCTTC. The whole variable domain, filled in from reference TRBV11-2 and TRBJ2-1, reads EAGVAQSPRYKIIEKRQSVAFWCNPISGHATLYWYQQILGQGPKLLIQFQNNGVVDDSQLPKDRFSAERLKGVDSTLKIQPAKLEDSAVYLCASSLAQGTITYNEQFFGPGTRLTVL.